This T cell receptor beta chain was sequenced for a study of blood T cell repertoires in COVID-19 (dated by TCRdb to about 2020). The study in broad terms: The collaborator samples originated in the United States, Italy and Spain and spanned the acute and convalescent phases of COVID-19. The material from the prospective study consisted of cDNA or gDNA derived from T cells, B-cell-depleted T cells, or PBMCs. Subjects who had been exposed to COVID-19, were actively infected with it, or had recovered from it provided the deeply sampled blood TCRbeta repertoires that made up the dataset. A freely available public database, intended as a resource for researchers studying the immune response to SARS-CoV-2, is where the repertoires were released. The samples were drawn from the first 160 participants of the ongoing ImmuneRACE study and from under 1,500 subjects provided by 6 global collaborators. Sample metadata almost always included a de-identified subject ID, COVID-19 status, age in years and sex. Where available, HLA class I and class II types were taken from metadata supplied by the sample provider and were not determined by assay-based typing. Beyond this particular receptor, the publication reports: The quantity of clinical and demographic metadata differed by source and by participant and was supplied without curation.

Comment on this clone: Its antigen remains undetermined. There are no base qualities to consult, and no much larger clone falls within one base.

The immunoSEQ Assay, a bias-controlled multiplex PCR, was used to amplify TCRbeta CDR3 regions from genomic DNA. Regarding the original processing steps: The number of nucleated cells in each sample was estimated from the amplification of reference gene primers within the assay. Sequence reads were collapsed and filtered to measure the absolute abundance of every unique TCRbeta CDR3 rearrangement. Productive Simpson clonality was computed per sample as the square root of Simpson's diversity index over productive rearrangements. This immuneACCESS table, as held by TCRdb, lists in-frame sequences with V and J called but not all clones. Of the missing ones, under half trace to an unresolved V gene in checked studies; the others have no known cause. Clonal size and the V and J genes are those of that table, whereas D and trimming came from the DNA. This sample comprises more than 200,000 clones, around 85% of them detected only once. Approximately 8% of the sample goes to the ten largest clones.

Taken from the germline V gene, the CDR1 and CDR2 loops are MNHNS and SASEGT. Including the terminal cysteine and phenylalanine, the CDR3 comprises 13 residues. Here the CDR3 DNA is all that survives: 39 bases in frame from base 1. Between the V and J ends, shortened by 2 bases and 6 bases respectively, the junction contains 10 bases. Collaborating institutions collected whole blood in K2EDTA tubes following their own protocols. Collaborator samples were shipped for TCRbeta analysis as frozen whole blood, isolated PBMCs, or DNA extracted from either sample type. Sequencing was performed on peripheral blood. The sequence was collected from a woman older than 75 with acute or convalescent COVID-19. The rearranged segments are TRBV6-1 and TRBJ1-1, with the D gene not clear enough to name. The nucleotide sequence is TGTGCCAGCAGTGAAACCGGGTTATCTGAAGCTTTCTTT. Its translation is CASSETGLSEAFF.